The T cell receptor (beta chain) under discussion was sequenced for a study of shared clonotypes between healthy human individuals. Assay: immunoSEQ multiplex PCR; the TCRdb copy retains only in-frame clones and omits some. The data contain some 1,900,000 clones, less than 95% of them seen just once; the ten biggest clones take up 0.95% to 1.5%. Naive CD8 cells were CD45RO-negative, positively selected for CCR7, excluding terminally differentiated effector memory CD45RA+ cells. Each of the donors was a healthy adult who was HIV-negative and had not had a recent acute infection or vaccination. Study-wide results and limits: Naive CD4 clonotypes overlapped across a handful of donors at approximately 5.5%. Clonotypes shared by all four donors outscored non-shared clonotypes in generation probability. Sampling used blood alone; tissue repertoires probably differ.

Turning to this clone: Its antigen remains unidentified. The sample carries other DNA sequences with the same CDR3.

Sequencing was performed on naive CD8+ T cells sorted from blood. This sequence originates from a young man in good health.

CDR3 residues: CSVETPGQGPYEQYF. DNA of the CDR3: TGCAGCGTTGAAACTCCGGGACAGGGACCCTACGAGCAGTACTTC. This rearrangement joins TRBV29-1 to TRBJ2-7; TRBD1 agrees at 9 bases. The CDR3 has 15 residues. J was trimmed by 2 bases and V by 2 bases; bases with no gene match: 7. CDR1 is SQVTM and CDR2 is ANQGSEA in the germline V gene.